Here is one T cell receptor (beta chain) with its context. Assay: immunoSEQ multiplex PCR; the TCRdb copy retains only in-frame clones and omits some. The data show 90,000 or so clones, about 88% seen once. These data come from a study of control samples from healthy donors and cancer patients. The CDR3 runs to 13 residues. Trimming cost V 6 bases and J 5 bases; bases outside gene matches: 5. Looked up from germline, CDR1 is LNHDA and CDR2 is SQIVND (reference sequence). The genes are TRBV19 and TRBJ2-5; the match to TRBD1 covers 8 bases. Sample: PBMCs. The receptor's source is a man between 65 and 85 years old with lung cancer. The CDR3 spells CASRGTGGETQYF. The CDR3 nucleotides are TGTGCCAGTAGGGGTACAGGGGGGGAGACCCAGTACTTC.